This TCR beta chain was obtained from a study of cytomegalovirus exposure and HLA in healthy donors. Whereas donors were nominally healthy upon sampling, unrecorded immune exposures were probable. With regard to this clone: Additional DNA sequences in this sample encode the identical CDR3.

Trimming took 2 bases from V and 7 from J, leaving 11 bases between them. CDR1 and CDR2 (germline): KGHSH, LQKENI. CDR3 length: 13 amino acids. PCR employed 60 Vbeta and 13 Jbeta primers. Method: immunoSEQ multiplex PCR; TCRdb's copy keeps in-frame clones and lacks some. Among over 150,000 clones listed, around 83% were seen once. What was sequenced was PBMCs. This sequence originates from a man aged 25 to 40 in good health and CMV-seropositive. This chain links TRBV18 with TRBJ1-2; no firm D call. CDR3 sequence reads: CASSPSLRPGYTF. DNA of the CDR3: TGTGCCAGCTCACCAAGCCTCCGCCCTGGCTACACCTTC.